The 14 T cell receptor beta chains in this list originate from one sample, sequenced in a study of shared clonotypes between healthy human individuals. This table comes from immunoSEQ multiplex PCR, and its TCRdb copy is limited to in-frame clones, with some not included. Among approximately 2,200,000 clones listed, just over 90% were seen once. The naive CD8 subset, CD45RO-negative cells positively selected for CCR7, excluded terminally differentiated effector memory CD45RA+ cells. The specimen sequenced was naive CD8+ T cells from PBMCs. These receptors were collected from a man aged 18 to 29 in good health. Some clones in this sample may be carry-over from other donors' samples.

This chain links TRBV28 with TRBJ2-2, with TRBD2 matching over 7 bases. Germline CDR1 and CDR2: MDHEN and SYDVKM. The CDR3 has 15 amino acids. V gave up 7 bases and J gave up 4 bases; unmatched junction bases: 9. As DNA, the CDR3 is TGTGCCAGCACCTTCCGGGGGAGGGCCACCGGGGAGCTGTTTTTT. It encodes CASTFRGRATGELFF.

The chain is built from TRBV6-5 and TRBJ2-3; TRBD2 matches 7 bases. Germline CDR1 reads MNHEY; CDR2 reads SVGAGI. The CDR3 runs to 11 residues. With V trimmed by 8 bases and J by 8 bases, 4 bases remained unmatched. Written as DNA, the CDR3 is TGTGCCAGCGGGGGGGAGGGTACGCAGTATTTT. Protein: CASGGEGTQYF.

This clone came up once. V usage is TRBV5-4 and J usage is TRBJ2-3; 9 bases match TRBD2. Germline CDR1 is SGHNT and CDR2 is YYREEE (reference sequence). CDR3 size: 18 residues. J gave up 2 bases and V 0 bases, and 10 bases lay outside the gene matches. The CDR3 nucleotides read TGTGCCAGCAGCTTGGCCACGACTAGCGGAGGGTCCACAGATACGCAGTATTTT. Translated, it gives CASSLATTSGGSTDTQYF.

Remarks on this clone: The same CDR3 is also encoded by other DNA sequences in this sample. The J gene is TRBJ2-1, the V gene TRBV27; D is undetermined. Trimming removed 2 bases at V and 7 bases at J, with 6 bases between. The CDR3 length is 12 residues. Per germline, CDR1 MNHEY and CDR2 SMNVEV (reference sequence). CDR3: CASSLVGNEQFF. The CDR3 DNA follows: TGTGCCAGCAGTTTAGTCGGGAATGAGCAGTTCTTC.

The V call is TRBV7-9, the J call TRBJ2-6; D unresolved. CDR3 length equals 15 residues. Deletions cut 3 bases from V and 0 bases from J, with 6 bases between. Germline assignment: CDR1 SEHNR and CDR2 FQNEAQ (reference sequence). In DNA form, the CDR3 reads TGTGCCAGCAGCTTTCCCCACTCTGGGGCCAACGTCCTGACTTTC. This sequence encodes CASSFPHSGANVLTF.

The chain links TRBV28 to TRBJ2-2; TRBD2 matches at 7 bases. The V gene end was trimmed by 8 bases and the J gene end by 5 bases; junction bases not matched to a gene: 8. CDR1 is MDHEN, CDR2 SYDVKM, per germline. CDR3 length: 14 residues. The CDR3 nucleotides are TGTGCCAGCTGGGATGCGGGGGATACCGGGGAGCTGTTTTTT. Translating it yields CASWDAGDTGELFF.

This chain links TRBV7-9 with TRBJ2-7; D possibly corresponds to TRBD1 (5 bases). This CDR3 is 13 amino acids long. Germline CDR1 and CDR2: SEHNR and FQNEAQ (reference sequence). Trimming stripped 3 bases from V and 5 bases from J, with 11 bases between. In DNA, the CDR3 is TGTGCCAGCAGCTTTGGCGCAGGGAACGAGCAGTACTTC. It codes for CASSFGAGNEQYF.

The J gene is TRBJ2-5, the V gene TRBV28; possible D gene TRBD2, 6 bases. The last part of the DNA fits TRBJ2-7 better; the J call may be wrong. CDR3 length: 15 residues. Per the germline V gene, CDR1 is MDHEN and CDR2 is SYDVKM. In DNA form, the CDR3 reads TGTGCCAGCAGTTTATGGGCGGGCGGGGCCTACGAGCAGTACTTC. Translated, it gives CASSLWAGGAYEQYF.

The chain recombines TRBV27 with TRBJ2-7, with TRBD2 matching over 7 bases. V gave up 8 bases and J gave up 2 bases; unmatched junction bases: 12. The germline gives CDR1 MNHEY, CDR2 SMNVEV (reference sequence). This CDR3 has 15 residues. The CDR3 nucleotides are TGTGCCAGCCGCCACCGTGTACGGGAGGCCTACGAGCAGTACTTC. Translation gives CASRHRVREAYEQYF.

The gene calls are TRBV4-2 and TRBJ2-7; 11 bases agree with TRBD2. V lost 2 bases to trimming and J lost 3 bases; unmatched junction nucleotides: 6. Germline CDR1 and CDR2: LGHNA and YNFKEQ. The CDR3 is made up of 16 amino acids. The CDR3 protein is CASSQSYLAGGYEQYF. The CDR3 region has the DNA TGTGCCAGCAGCCAATCGTATCTAGCGGGAGGCTACGAGCAGTACTTC.

The J gene is TRBJ1-2, the V gene TRBV7-8; D not certain. Germline CDR1 SGHVS, CDR2 FQNEAQ. Trimming pared 2 bases from V and 4 bases from J, leaving 17 bases between. The CDR3 has 16 residues. The DNA for the CDR3 is TGTGCCAGCAGCTTAAGTCGTTCTGGGGTCGGCTATGGCTACACCTTC. Translating gives CASSLSRSGVGYGYTF. Drawing the rest from reference TRBV7-8 and TRBJ1-2, the complete variable domain is GAGVSQSPRYKVAKRGQDVALRCDPISGHVSLFWYQQALGQGPEFLTYFQNEAQLDKSGLPSDRFFAERPEGSVSTLKIQRTQQEDSAVYLCASSLSRSGVGYGYTFGSGTRLTVV.

The count of this clone is one. The chain uses TRBV7-2 and TRBJ1-1; no reliable D call. CDR1 and CDR2 from the germline V gene are SGHTA and FQGNSA. This CDR3 region has 14 residues. The V and J ends lost 4 bases and 1 base respectively, with 10 bases between them. CDR3 sequence: CASSSRLGNTEAFF. The CDR3 DNA is TGTGCCAGCAGCTCGAGGTTGGGGAACACTGAAGCTTTCTTT.

Only one count was recorded for this clone. J is TRBJ2-7 and V is TRBV28; TRBD2 aligns across 11 bases. V lost 3 bases and J lost 3; bases outside the gene matches: 4. Per the germline V gene, CDR1 is MDHEN and CDR2 is SYDVKM. This CDR3 region has 15 residues. CDR3 sequence: CASSFITSGSYEQYF. The CDR3 coding sequence is TGTGCCAGCAGTTTCATCACTAGCGGGAGCTACGAGCAGTACTTC.

DNA of the CDR3: TGCGCCAGCAGTCCCACTAGCGGGAGAGATGAGCAGTTCTTC. Translating it yields CASSPTSGRDEQFF. The V call is TRBV10-1, the J call TRBJ2-1; 11 bases line up with TRBD2. The CDR3 totals 14 residues. J was trimmed by 8 bases and V by 5 bases; bases with no gene match: 5. Germline CDR1 reads WNHNN; CDR2 reads SYGVQD (reference sequence).